The 28 T cell receptor beta chains reported below all come from one sample, sequenced in a study of shared clonotypes between healthy human individuals. Profiling relied on immunoSEQ multiplex PCR, and the TCRdb table lists in-frame clones only, not all of them. The sample includes about 680,000 clones, about two thirds of them seen just once. The sequenced sample was memory CD4+ T cells sorted from blood. Described subset: CD45RA-negative fraction. All receptors come from a woman in her 30s in good health.

The chain joins TRBV11-3 to TRBJ2-1; either TRBD1 or TRBD2 may supply D (5 bases each). CDR1 is SGHNT, CDR2 YENEEA, per germline. This CDR3 is 14 amino acids long. V was cut by 1 base and J by 7 bases, with 11 bases left in between. The CDR3 protein is CASSLGGSRNEQFF. The CDR3 DNA sequence: TGTGCCAGCAGCTTAGGGGGGTCTCGGAATGAGCAGTTCTTC.

The genes are TRBV7-9 and TRBJ2-7; the D call may be TRBD1 or TRBD2 (6 bases each). V lost 4 bases to trimming and J lost 1 base, with 14 bases between them. Per germline, CDR1 SEHNR and CDR2 FQNEAQ (reference sequence). The CDR3 is made up of 15 amino acids. The CDR3 spells CASSSARGPSYEQYF. CDR3 DNA sequence: TGTGCCAGCAGCTCCGCCCGGGGGCCATCCTACGAGCAGTACTTC.

The chain uses TRBV13 and TRBJ2-3, with 9 bases lining up with TRBD2. Germline CDR1 is PRHDT and CDR2 is FYEKMQ (reference sequence). The CDR3 runs 17 residues. V lost 5 bases and J lost 2; bases outside the gene matches: 11. The CDR3 sequence is CASSRGPLAGATDTQYF. The CDR3, as DNA: TGTGCCAGCAGCCGAGGCCCGTTAGCGGGAGCCACAGATACGCAGTATTTT.

This rearrangement joins TRBV11-1 to TRBJ2-1; 12 bases line up with TRBD2. This CDR3 is built from 15 residues. Trimming cost V 6 bases and J 4 bases; bases outside gene matches: 4. Per the germline V gene, CDR1 is SGHAT and CDR2 is FQDESV (reference sequence). CDR3 region: CASSPTSGSYNEQFF. CDR3 DNA: TGTGCCAGCAGTCCGACTAGCGGGAGTTACAATGAGCAGTTCTTC.

This chain links TRBV6-4 with TRBJ2-7; D ambiguous. Germline V lookup: CDR1 MRHNA, CDR2 SNTAGT. The germline V and J ends were trimmed by 7 bases and 5 bases, with 9 bases remaining between them. The CDR3 loop spans 11 amino acids. In nucleotides, the CDR3 is TGTGCCAGCATTGGTCCCCACGAGCAGTACTTC. Encoded protein: CASIGPHEQYF.

This chain links TRBV5-1 with TRBJ2-7, with D possibly matching TRBD1 (7 bases). Germline V gives CDR1 SGHRS, CDR2 YFSETQ. The CDR3 has 15 residues. Trimming left V 0 bases short and J 5 bases short, with 15 bases between. DNA of the CDR3: TGCGCCAGCAGCTTGGTGTTCAGGGGGGTCCACGAGCAGTACTTC. Protein: CASSLVFRGVHEQYF.

The genes are TRBV2 and TRBJ2-7; a weak D match, TRBD2 (6 bases). Germline V gives CDR1 SNHLY, CDR2 FYNNEI. The CDR3 length is 16 residues. Trimming shortened V by 6 bases and J by 5 bases, and 23 bases separated the two germline ends. CDR3 protein: CASRKLRYVTGDEQYF. As DNA, the CDR3 is TGTGCCAGCAGAAAGCTCCGTTATGTTACGGGGGACGAGCAGTACTTC.

This clone was seen many times. V gene TRBV7-3 combines with J gene TRBJ2-1; D is perhaps TRBD2 (6 bases). The CDR3 loop spans 14 amino acids. Germline V gives CDR1 SGHTA, CDR2 FQGTGA. V shed 5 bases and J shed 5 bases, with 13 bases lying between them. CDR3 sequence: CASSPGTVNNEQFF. CDR3 nucleotides: TGTGCCAGCAGCCCAGGGACTGTTAACAATGAGCAGTTCTTC.

The chain couples TRBV28 to TRBJ2-2, with 7 bases matching TRBD2. J lost 1 base, V lost 5 bases, and 7 bases had no gene match. The V gene's germline CDR1 is MDHEN and CDR2 SYDVKM. The CDR3 contains 16 residues. The CDR3 coding sequence is TGTGCCAGCAGTGTCCGCGGGAGAGTGAACACCGGGGAGCTGTTTTTT. Residues: CASSVRGRVNTGELFF.

V is TRBV27 and J is TRBJ2-2; weak D call: TRBD2 (6 bases). CDR3 length: 18 residues. CDR1 and CDR2 from the germline V gene are MNHEY and SMNVEV (reference sequence). V lost 3 bases and J 1 base, leaving 18 bases between the germline ends. DNA of the CDR3: TGTGCCAGCAGTTTGGGCGGGGCTGCGCTTGGGAACACCGGGGAGCTGTTTTTT. Translation: CASSLGGAALGNTGELFF.

J is TRBJ2-1 and V is TRBV5-4; D unclear. There are 13 residues in the CDR3. V lost 0 bases, J lost 9 bases, and 10 bases lay in between. Germline V CDR1 and CDR2: SGHNT, YYREEE (reference sequence). The CDR3 sequence: CASSLVDVGEQFF. The CDR3 region has the DNA TGTGCCAGCAGCTTGGTCGACGTCGGTGAGCAGTTCTTC.

This clone was seen once. The chain recombines TRBV6-5 with TRBJ2-7; D unclear. The CDR3 is 13 residues long. V dropped 0 bases and J dropped 6 bases, with 9 bases sitting between them. Germline V gene sequence: CDR1 MNHEY, CDR2 SVGAGI. Here the CDR3 reads CASSYSRVGEQYF. DNA of the CDR3: TGTGCCAGCAGTTACTCCCGGGTCGGCGAGCAGTACTTC.

The chain combines TRBV7-9 with TRBJ2-1; D is undetermined. Trimming took off 5 bases at V and 0 bases at J, with 5 bases between the two ends. The CDR3 runs to 13 residues. The germline V gene encodes CDR1 SEHNR and CDR2 FQNEAQ (reference sequence). CDR3 sequence reads: CASSRLSYNEQFF. CDR3 bases: TGTGCCAGCAGCCGACTCTCCTACAATGAGCAGTTCTTC.

This chain joins TRBV9 and TRBJ2-5; 13 bases agree with TRBD2. The CDR3 has 15 residues. The junction had 3 bases not matched to a gene; V was cut back by 4 bases and J by 3 bases. The germline V gene has CDR1 SGDLS and CDR2 YYNGEE. CDR3 in DNA: TGTGCCAGCAGCCCCGGGACTAGCGGGAAAGAGACCCAGTACTTC. Encoded protein: CASSPGTSGKETQYF.

This chain links TRBV30 with TRBJ2-7, with D perhaps assigned TRBD1 or TRBD2 (6 bases each). The germline gives CDR1 GTSNPN, CDR2 SVGIG (reference sequence). There are 14 residues in the CDR3. The V and J ends lost 0 bases and 2 bases respectively, with 11 bases between them. CDR3 in DNA: TGTGCCTGGAGTGTGTGGGGGGCTACCTACGAGCAGTACTTC. Translated, it gives CAWSVWGATYEQYF. Looking up the rest from reference TRBV30 and TRBJ2-7 gives the full variable domain: SQTIHQWPATLVQPVGSPLSLECTVEGTSNPNLYWYRQAAGRGLQLLFYSVGIGQISSEVPQNLSASRPQDRQFILSSKKLLLSDSGFYLCAWSVWGATYEQYFGPGTRLTVT.

The chain couples TRBV18 to TRBJ1-5, with D uncertain. Germline-derived CDR1 and CDR2 are KGHSH and LQKENI. CDR3 length: 15 amino acids. V gave up 2 bases and J gave up 3 bases, with 11 bases separating them. CDR3 sequence: CASSPDQGPNQPQHF. DNA of the CDR3: TGTGCCAGCTCACCAGATCAAGGGCCCAATCAGCCCCAGCATTTT.

This clone occurred many times. V gene TRBV15 combines with J gene TRBJ1-1, with a tentative D call TRBD1 (5 bases). V was clipped by 1 base and J by 1 base, with 10 bases between them. The CDR3 covers 15 residues. Per the germline V gene, CDR1 is LNHNV and CDR2 is YYDKDF (reference sequence). The CDR3 region has the DNA TGTGCCACCAGCAGAGTAGGGACGGGGAACACTGAAGCTTTCTTT. This encodes CATSRVGTGNTEAFF.

The gene calls are TRBV28 and TRBJ1-1, with D possibly matching TRBD1 (6 bases). CDR1 is MDHEN and CDR2 is SYDVKM in the germline V gene. This CDR3 is 12 amino acids long. V lost 6 bases and J lost 7, with 12 bases in between. The CDR3 reads CASRILQGEAFF. The DNA for the CDR3 is TGTGCCAGCAGGATCTTACAGGGTGAAGCTTTCTTT.

Regarding this clone: Other DNA sequences of this sample code for an identical CDR3. This chain connects TRBV28 to TRBJ1-2; D unclear. CDR1 is MDHEN and CDR2 is SYDVKM in the germline V gene. V shed 2 bases and J shed 2 bases, with 6 bases lying between them. The CDR3 spans 13 residues. The chain's CDR3 is CASSLRANYGYTF. The CDR3 DNA reads as TGTGCCAGCAGTTTAAGGGCCAACTATGGCTACACCTTC.

V and J are TRBV5-1 and TRBJ2-1; 7 bases agree with TRBD2. CDR1 is SGHRS, CDR2 YFSETQ, per germline. V was clipped by 10 bases and J by 5 bases; unmatched bases: 12. The CDR3 is 14 amino acids. CDR3 in DNA: TGCGCCGGAAGTCCGGGACTAACAAACAATGAGCAGTTCTTC. It yields the protein CAGSPGLTNNEQFF. The whole variable domain, remainder taken from reference TRBV5-1 and TRBJ2-1, is KAGVTQTPRYLIKTRGQQVTLSCSPISGHRSVSWYQQTPGQGLQFLFEYFSETQRNKGNFPGRFSGRQFSNSRSEMNVSTLELGDSALYLCAGSPGLTNNEQFFGPGTRLTVL.

The chain joins TRBV11-2 to TRBJ2-7; 8 nucleotides agree with TRBD2. V shed 1 base, J shed 1 base, and the junction held 6 bases outside the gene matches. Germline assignment: CDR1 SGHAT and CDR2 FQNNGV. The CDR3 has 16 amino acids. The CDR3 spells CASSLVRQRESYEQYF. CDR3 nucleotides: TGTGCCAGCAGCTTAGTACGTCAGCGGGAGTCCTACGAGCAGTACTTC. Using reference TRBV11-2 and TRBJ2-7 for the parts outside the CDR3, the full variable domain is EAGVAQSPRYKIIEKRQSVAFWCNPISGHATLYWYQQILGQGPKLLIQFQNNGVVDDSQLPKDRFSAERLKGVDSTLKIQPAKLEDSAVYLCASSLVRQRESYEQYFGPGTRLTVT.

CDR3 loop: CASRPRQGTNEKLFF. The CDR3 region has the DNA TGTGCCAGCAGGCCCCGACAGGGAACTAATGAAAAACTGTTTTTT. The rearrangement links TRBV6-5 to TRBJ1-4, with 7 bases matching TRBD1. With 6 bases clipped from V and 1 base from J, the junction kept 5 bases outside the gene matches. The V gene's germline CDR1 is MNHEY and CDR2 SVGAGI. CDR3 length equals 15 residues.

This rearrangement joins TRBV5-3 to TRBJ1-5; 10 bases agree with TRBD1. TRBV5-3 falls under the ORF class, with uncertain function. The CDR3 runs 19 residues. Trimming at V came to 0 bases and at J to 1 base, leaving 10 bases not matched to a gene. This CDR3 is CARSLARGQGIESNQPQHF. In nucleotides, the CDR3 is TGTGCCAGAAGCTTGGCCAGGGGACAGGGGATAGAGAGCAATCAGCCCCAGCATTTT.

V gene TRBV19 combines with J gene TRBJ1-2; 7 bases align to TRBD1. In germline, CDR1 is LNHDA, CDR2 SQIVND (reference sequence). The V and J ends lost 5 bases and 4 bases, in that order; junction bases with no gene match: 10. This CDR3 has 15 residues. CDR3 protein: CASSSIGGVVYGYTF. The CDR3 DNA reads TGTGCCAGTAGTTCTATAGGGGGCGTTGTCTATGGCTACACCTTC.

The chain combines TRBV4-1 with TRBJ2-4; 10 bases line up with TRBD2. Germline values: CDR1 MGHRA, CDR2 YSYEKL. This CDR3 spans 16 amino acids. J was trimmed by 8 bases and V by 4 bases; bases with no gene match: 11. CDR3 protein: CASSPTASGRRDIQYF. CDR3 nucleotides: TGCGCCAGCAGCCCGACCGCTAGCGGGAGAAGGGACATTCAGTACTTC.

The chain joins TRBV12-2 to TRBJ2-3; TRBD2 is the table's D call, not checked against the DNA. TRBV12-2 is termed a pseudogene. This CDR3 spans 15 amino acids. CDR3 sequence reads: CASRPPGLAGPTQYF. CDR3 coding DNA: TGTGCAAGTCGCCCACCGGGACTAGCGGGCCCTACGCAGTATTTT.

On this clone: Distinct nucleotide sequences in the sample also encode this CDR3. The genes are TRBV5-1 and TRBJ2-5; 7 bases align to TRBD2. V shed 4 bases and J 5 bases; nucleotides not matched to a gene: 8. This CDR3 region has 14 residues. The V gene's germline CDR1 is SGHRS and CDR2 YFSETQ. The CDR3: CASSPSTSRETQYF. The CDR3 nucleotides read TGCGCCAGCAGCCCCTCGACTAGCCGGGAGACCCAGTACTTC.

Only a few counts were recorded for this clone. This chain uses TRBV28 with TRBJ1-5, with no clear D. The CDR3 extends over 15 amino acids. Deletions cut 6 bases from V and 4 bases from J, with 16 bases between. Germline values: CDR1 MDHEN, CDR2 SYDVKM. The CDR3 is CASSPVRTSNQPQHF. The CDR3 DNA is TGTGCCAGCAGCCCAGTCCGGACCTCTAATCAGCCCCAGCATTTT. Complete variable domain (other parts from reference TRBV28 and TRBJ1-5): DVKVTQSSRYLVKRTGEKVFLECVQDMDHENMFWYRQDPGLGLRLIYFSYDVKMKEKGDIPEGYSVSREKKERFSLILESASTNQTSMYLCASSPVRTSNQPQHFGDGTRLSIL.